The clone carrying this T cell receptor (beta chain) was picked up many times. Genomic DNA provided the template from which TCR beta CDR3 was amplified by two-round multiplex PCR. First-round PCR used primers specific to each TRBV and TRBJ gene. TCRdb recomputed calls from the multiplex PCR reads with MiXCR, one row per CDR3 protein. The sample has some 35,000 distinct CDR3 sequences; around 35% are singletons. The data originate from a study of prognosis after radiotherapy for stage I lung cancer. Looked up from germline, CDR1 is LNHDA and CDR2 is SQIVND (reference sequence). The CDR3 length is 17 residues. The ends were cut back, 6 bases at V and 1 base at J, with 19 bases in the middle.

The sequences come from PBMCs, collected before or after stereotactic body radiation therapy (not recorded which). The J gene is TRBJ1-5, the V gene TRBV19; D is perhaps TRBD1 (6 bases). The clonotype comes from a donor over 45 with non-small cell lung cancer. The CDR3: CASRNQTGGLSNQPQHF. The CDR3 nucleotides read TGTGCCAGTAGAAACCAAACGGGGGGCTTGAGCAATCAGCCCCAGCATTTT.